The 10 T cell receptor beta chains presented below share a single source sample, sequenced in a study of tumor-infiltrating lymphocytes in localized non-small cell lung cancer. Sequencing was performed with immunoSEQ multiplex PCR; in TCRdb, only in-frame clones are kept and a portion is missing. Altogether about 9,300 clones are present, over 70% being singletons, with the ten largest covering 5.7%. The sequenced sample consisted of uninvolved lung tissue not adjacent to the tumor. These TCRs come from a human donor with non-small cell lung cancer.

The rearrangement links TRBV7-2 to TRBJ1-2, with D perhaps matching TRBD1 (5 bases). There are 13 residues in the CDR3. Germline assignment: CDR1 SGHTA and CDR2 FQGNSA. With 5 bases removed from V and 11 bases from J, the gap between germline ends came to 18 bases. CDR3 in amino acids: CASSRRLGEVYTF. DNA for the CDR3: TGTGCCAGCAGCCGAAGGTTGGGGGAAGTATACACCTTC.

The chain is built from TRBV19 and TRBJ1-5; D is unclear. Per the germline V gene, CDR1 is LNHDA and CDR2 is SQIVND (reference sequence). This CDR3 is 13 amino acids long. Trimming removed 8 bases from V and 7 bases from J, with 15 bases in between. The CDR3 spells CASVRAAGQPQHF. CDR3 coding DNA: TGTGCCAGTGTCCGGGCAGCCGGGCAGCCCCAGCATTTT.

The chain combines TRBV11-2 with TRBJ1-3, with D possibly TRBD1 on 5 matching bases. Germline lookup yields CDR1 SGHAT and CDR2 FQNNGV. Trimming took 0 bases from V and 2 from J, leaving 8 bases between them. The CDR3 loop spans 15 amino acids. In DNA, the CDR3 is TGTGCCAGCAGCTTAGATTGGGGGGCTGGAAACACCATATATTTT. Translated, it gives CASSLDWGAGNTIYF.

Only a few counts were recorded for this clone. The chain recombines TRBV5-6 with TRBJ1-5, with a tentative D call TRBD1 (6 bases). Trimming took off 0 bases at V and 3 bases at J, with 13 bases between the two ends. CDR1 SGHDT and CDR2 YYEEEE come from the germline V gene. The CDR3 has 16 residues. The CDR3 sequence is CASSLAVGGPNQPQHF. The DNA for the CDR3 is TGTGCCAGCAGCTTGGCCGTGGGGGGCCCCAATCAGCCCCAGCATTTT.

This clone was found a few times. The chain has TRBV6-1 and TRBJ1-1, with D perhaps TRBD1 (6 bases). This CDR3 region has 14 residues. The germline gives CDR1 MNHNS, CDR2 SASEGT. Between the trimmed V and J ends, which lost 3 bases and 5 bases, there was a span of 13 bases. CDR3 in DNA: TGTGCCAGCAGTGAGACAGGCCGGGGGACTGAAGCTTTCTTT. Residues: CASSETGRGTEAFF.

The V call is TRBV5-1, the J call TRBJ2-7; D call uncertain. The V end lost 1 base, the J end lost 5 bases, and 13 bases lay between the germline ends. CDR3 size: 14 residues. Germline CDR1 is SGHRS and CDR2 is YFSETQ. The CDR3 spells CASSLIAGSHEQYF. The CDR3 bases are TGCGCCAGCAGCTTGATAGCTGGAAGCCACGAGCAGTACTTC. The whole variable domain, remainder taken from reference TRBV5-1 and TRBJ2-7, is KAGVTQTPRYLIKTRGQQVTLSCSPISGHRSVSWYQQTPGQGLQFLFEYFSETQRNKGNFPGRFSGRQFSNSRSEMNVSTLELGDSALYLCASSLIAGSHEQYFGPGTRLTVT.

The rearrangement joins TRBV30 to TRBJ1-1; the D is unclear. Germline V lookup: CDR1 GTSNPN, CDR2 SVGIG (reference sequence). CDR3 size: 15 residues. Trimming took 2 bases from V and 2 from J, leaving 15 bases between them. The CDR3 loop is CAWSKLRVGNTEAFF. The CDR3 DNA sequence: TGTGCCTGGAGTAAATTGAGGGTGGGAAACACTGAAGCTTTCTTT.

The CDR3 DNA reads as TGTGCCAGCAGAATAGACAGGGGGCGAGAAAAACTGTTTTTT. It translates to CASRIDRGREKLFF. The chain joins TRBV2 to TRBJ1-4, with TRBD1 matching 10 bases. The V segment lost 6 bases and the J segment 8 bases; nucleotides outside the gene matches: 6. Germline loops: CDR1 SNHLY, CDR2 FYNNEI. This CDR3 comprises 14 residues.

The gene calls are TRBV27 and TRBJ2-7; the match to TRBD1 covers 9 bases. Germline-derived CDR1 and CDR2 are MNHEY and SMNVEV (reference sequence). CDR3 length: 15 residues. J gave up 2 bases and V 0 bases, and 2 bases lay outside the gene matches. CDR3 in amino acids: CASSLSRTGAYEQYF. The CDR3 nucleotides read TGTGCCAGCAGTTTATCGAGGACAGGGGCCTACGAGCAGTACTTC.

A single count supports this clone. V is TRBV19 and J is TRBJ2-5; TRBD2 matches 8 bases. Trimming removed 3 bases from V and 4 bases from J; junction bases left unmatched: 4. The CDR3 is 14 residues long. From germline, CDR1 is LNHDA and CDR2 SQIVND (reference sequence). CDR3 residues: CASSIFTSGETQYF. CDR3 in DNA: TGTGCCAGTAGTATCTTTACTAGCGGAGAGACCCAGTACTTC.